A selection of T cell receptor beta chains follows, all from one sample in a study of blood T cell repertoires in COVID-19. The table came from immunoSEQ multiplex PCR; TCRdb's copy has only in-frame clones and leaves some out. Altogether about 140,000 clones are present, over 80% being singletons, with the ten largest covering approximately 9%. Input material: peripheral blood. These receptors were obtained from a man between 25 and 39 years old with COVID-19, enrolled during active disease. The CDR3 runs from the conserved cysteine through the conserved F or W. D genes are given only for firm matches. Rows give clone size only sometimes, using once, few, many, or a class for an expanded clone.

size	V	length	D	J	CDR3	DNA
.	TRBV11-2	11	.	TRBJ2-7	CASSLSRLRYF	TGTGCCAGCAGCTTATCCAGGCTGAGGTACTTC
few	TRBV10-3	14	.	TRBJ1-1	CAISDARLLSEAFF	TGTGCCATCAGTGACGCGAGGCTTCTCTCTGAAGCTTTCTTT
.	TRBV10-3	18	TRBD2	TRBJ2-3	CAISGSPGLAGATDTQYF	TGTGCCATCAGTGGCTCTCCGGGACTAGCGGGAGCCACAGATACGCAGTATTTT
.	TRBV1	17	.	TRBJ2-1	CTSSPDRGWEASNEQFF	TGCACCAGCAGCCCGGACAGGGGGTGGGAGGCCTCCAATGAGCAGTTCTTC
.	TRBV5-1	11	.	TRBJ1-2	CASSEGDGYTF	TGCGCCAGCAGTGAGGGTGATGGCTACACCTTC
.	TRBV7-3	14	TRBD1	TRBJ1-2	CASSLGTGGYGYTF	TGTGCCAGCAGCTTAGGGACAGGGGGATATGGCTACACCTTC
.	TRBV7-8	13	.	TRBJ2-7	CASSLKGVSEQYF	TGTGCCAGCAGCTTGAAGGGGGTCTCCGAGCAGTACTTC
.	TRBV2	14	.	TRBJ1-1	CASSEDRVNTEAFF	TGTGCCAGCAGTGAAGATCGGGTGAACACTGAAGCTTTCTTT
.	TRBV6-5	14	.	TRBJ2-1	CASRDPGAYNEQFF	TGTGCCAGCAGGGACCCAGGGGCCTACAATGAGCAGTTCTTC
.	TRBV7-8	13	.	TRBJ2-7	CASSSGTSYEQYF	TGTGCCAGCAGCTCCGGGACATCCTACGAGCAGTACTTC
.	TRBV19	14	.	TRBJ2-2	CASSGRAVTGELFF	TGTGCCAGTAGTGGCAGGGCGGTCACCGGGGAGCTGTTTTTT
few	TRBV6-1	15	TRBD1	TRBJ2-7	CASSEGTGGAYEQYF	TGTGCCAGCAGTGAAGGGACAGGGGGCGCTTACGAGCAGTACTTC
.	TRBV2	13	TRBD1	TRBJ2-7	CASNRDREYEQYF	TGTGCCAGCAACCGGGACAGGGAATACGAGCAGTACTTC
.	TRBV5-8	15	TRBD1	TRBJ1-6	CASSFEGAENSPLHF	TGTGCCAGCAGCTTTGAGGGGGCTGAGAATTCACCCCTCCACTTT
.	TRBV28	13	.	TRBJ1-1	CASRGGVYTEAFF	TGTGCCAGCAGGGGGGGGGTATACACTGAAGCTTTCTTT
.	TRBV6-5	14	.	TRBJ1-4	CASSYGAGYEKLFF	TGTGCCAGCAGTTACGGTGCAGGTTATGAAAAACTGTTTTTT
.	TRBV7-9	13	.	TRBJ1-5	CASSLEGDQPQHF	TGTGCCAGCAGCTTAGAGGGGGATCAGCCCCAGCATTTT
.	TRBV9	15	.	TRBJ2-3	CASSVVGGMADTQYF	TGTGCCAGCAGCGTAGTTGGGGGGATGGCAGATACGCAGTATTTT
.	TRBV19	11	.	TRBJ2-1	CASSISERQFF	TGTGCCAGTAGTATAAGTGAGCGGCAGTTCTTC
.	TRBV6-5	15	TRBD1	TRBJ2-5	CASSYSMTGGETQYF	TGTGCCAGCAGTTACTCGATGACAGGGGGAGAGACCCAGTACTTC
.	TRBV19	14	.	TRBJ1-4	CASSMTVNNEKLFF	TGTGCCAGTAGTATGACAGTTAATAATGAAAAACTGTTTTTT
.	TRBV7-9	15	.	TRBJ2-1	CASSLDGGAYNEQFF	TGTGCCAGCAGCTTAGACGGCGGAGCCTACAATGAGCAGTTCTTC
once	TRBV2	14	.	TRBJ1-2	CASRALGEMYGYTF	TGTGCCAGCAGGGCCTTAGGAGAGATGTATGGCTACACCTTC
.	TRBV7-2	14	.	TRBJ2-7	CASSFGSGSYEQYF	TGTGCCAGCAGCTTTGGGAGCGGCTCCTACGAGCAGTACTTC
.	TRBV4-2	17	TRBD2	TRBJ2-1	CASSQDPAGGHTSEQFF	TGTGCCAGCAGCCAAGACCCTGCGGGAGGGCATACATCTGAGCAGTTCTTC
.	TRBV3-1/TRBV3-2	13	.	TRBJ1-5	CASSLGTNQPQHF	TGTGCCAGCAGCCTAGGGACTAATCAGCCCCAGCATTTT
.	TRBV4-2	15	TRBD1	TRBJ2-7	CASSHLKDRVHEQYF	TGTGCCAGCAGCCACCTAAAAGACAGGGTCCACGAGCAGTACTTC
.	TRBV6-4	16	TRBD2	TRBJ2-1	CASSAVGGLAGEEQFF	TGTGCCAGCAGTGCGGTTGGGGGACTAGCGGGAGAAGAGCAGTTCTTC
.	TRBV4-2	15	TRBD1	TRBJ1-5	CASNPGGAGNQPQHF	TGTGCCAGCAACCCAGGGGGCGCGGGCAATCAGCCCCAGCATTTT
few	TRBV30	13	TRBD1	TRBJ2-2	CARTGTNTGELFF	TGTGCCAGGACAGGGACGAACACCGGGGAGCTGTTTTTT
few	TRBV30	11	.	TRBJ2-7	CAWSRPREQYF	TGTGCCTGGAGTAGACCTAGGGAGCAGTACTTC
.	TRBV3-1/TRBV3-2	19	.	TRBJ1-5	CASSQEGTKNPWREQPQHF	TGTGCCAGCAGCCAAGAAGGGACGAAGAACCCTTGGAGGGAACAGCCCCAGCATTTT
.	TRBV14	19	.	TRBJ2-6	CVSSQTDSSSLSGANVLTF	TGTGTCAGCAGCCAAACGGACTCAAGTTCCCTCTCTGGGGCCAACGTCCTGACTTTC
.	TRBV4-2	12	.	TRBJ1-1	CASSQDSEGGLF	TGTGCCAGCAGCCAAGATAGCGAAGGGGGACTCTTT
once	TRBV2	18	TRBD2	TRBJ2-3	CASSAPLAGGIGTDTQYF	TGTGCCAGCAGTGCCCCCCTAGCGGGAGGGATCGGTACAGATACGCAGTATTTT
.	TRBV3-1/TRBV3-2	12	.	TRBJ2-7	CASSQVNSEQYF	TGTGCCAGCAGCCAAGTAAACTCCGAGCAGTACTTC
.	TRBV20-1	14	.	TRBJ2-3	CSASKQGGPDTQYF	TGCAGTGCTAGTAAGCAGGGAGGTCCAGATACGCAGTATTTT
once	TRBV18	16	TRBD1	TRBJ2-7	CASSSNRDRTTYEQYF	TGTGCCAGCTCGTCAAACCGGGACAGGACGACCTACGAGCAGTACTTC
.	TRBV20-1	14	TRBD1	TRBJ2-7	CSASKGTGPYEQYF	TGCAGTGCTAGTAAGGGGACAGGGCCCTACGAGCAGTACTTC
.	TRBV28	19	TRBD1	TRBJ2-2	CASSFTNPGQSVDTGELFF	TGTGCCAGCAGTTTTACAAATCCGGGACAGAGTGTTGACACCGGGGAGCTGTTTTTT
.	TRBV7-3	19	TRBD2	TRBJ2-3	CASSFSALAGGHGTDTQYF	TGTGCCAGCAGCTTTTCTGCCCTAGCGGGAGGGCACGGAACAGATACGCAGTATTTT
.	TRBV6-5	13	.	TRBJ1-4	CASRGATNEKLFF	TGTGCCAGCCGAGGTGCAACTAATGAAAAACTGTTTTTT
.	TRBV5-1	16	.	TRBJ2-2	CASSFQQGTGTGELFF	TGCGCCAGCAGCTTCCAACAGGGTACAGGCACCGGGGAGCTGTTTTTT
.	TRBV7-2	15	.	TRBJ1-5	CASSLDSRGWSPQHF	TGTGCCAGCAGCTTAGATTCCAGGGGATGGTCTCCCCAGCATTTT
once	TRBV2	14	.	TRBJ2-7	CASIRGTSSYEQYF	TGTGCCAGCATTCGGGGGACGAGCTCCTACGAGCAGTACTTC
.	TRBV5-6	16	TRBD1	TRBJ1-2	CASSFRQGAGGYGYTF	TGTGCCAGCAGCTTTCGCCAGGGGGCGGGTGGCTATGGCTACACCTTC
few	TRBV7-2	14	.	TRBJ1-2	CASSLTRRGDGYTF	TGTGCCAGCAGCCTTACCCGGCGCGGGGATGGCTACACCTTC
.	TRBV6-5	16	TRBD1	TRBJ2-1	CASSYGGTGKKNEQFF	TGTGCCAGCAGTTACGGTGGGACAGGAAAAAAGAATGAGCAGTTCTTC
.	TRBV7-2	14	.	TRBJ2-7	CASSLDEGAYEQYF	TGTGCCAGCAGCTTAGACGAGGGGGCCTACGAGCAGTACTTC
.	TRBV7-9	12	.	TRBJ1-1	CASSLQVAEAFF	TGTGCCAGCAGCTTACAGGTCGCTGAAGCTTTCTTT
.	TRBV5-1	18	TRBD2	TRBJ2-1	CASSSGTSGRAKKNEQFF	TGCGCCAGCAGCTCCGGGACTAGCGGGAGGGCGAAGAAAAATGAGCAGTTCTTC
few	TRBV4-3	16	TRBD1	TRBJ2-4	CASSQALRDSKNIQYF	TGCGCCAGCAGCCAAGCCCTCCGGGACAGCAAAAACATTCAGTACTTC
once	TRBV5-4	14	.	TRBJ2-7	CASSLTGKAYEQYF	TGTGCCAGCAGCTTGACAGGGAAGGCGTACGAGCAGTACTTC
.	TRBV18	14	.	TRBJ2-2	CASSPTVSTGELFF	TGTGCCAGCTCACCGACAGTTTCCACCGGGGAGCTGTTTTTT
.	TRBV13	15	TRBD1	TRBJ2-7	CASRSGGQSSYEQYF	TGTGCCAGCCGGAGTGGGGGACAGAGCTCCTACGAGCAGTACTTC
few	TRBV6-5	11	TRBD1	TRBJ1-1	CASTRGQGAFF	TGTGCCAGCACCCGGGGACAGGGAGCTTTCTTT
.	TRBV5-1	11	.	TRBJ2-1	CASSTAGEQFF	TGCGCCAGCAGCACGGCAGGTGAGCAGTTCTTC
once	TRBV28	16	.	TRBJ2-3	CASRSSSRSSTDTQYF	TGTGCCAGCAGGTCCTCTAGCAGATCTAGCACAGATACGCAGTATTTT